These T cell receptor beta chains were read from a single sample in a study of cytomegalovirus exposure and HLA in healthy donors. Clones were read by immunoSEQ multiplex PCR, and TCRdb kept only the in-frame ones, dropping some. The repertoire holds about 120,000 clones, with over 55% as singletons. What was sequenced was PBMCs. The receptors shown here come from a young man in good health and CMV-seropositive. The CDR3 runs from the conserved cysteine through the conserved F or W. D genes are given only for firm matches. Size is omitted from some rows. Given values are once, few, many or a class for expanded clones.

V gene	J gene	D gene	clone size	CDR3 DNA	CDR3 protein
TRBV19	TRBJ1-5	TRBD1	NA	TGTGCCAGTAGTCCATTGACAGGGGGAGATTATAGCAATCAGCCCCAGCATTTT	CASSPLTGGDYSNQPQHF
TRBV6-5	TRBJ2-7	TRBD2	few	TGTGCCAGCAGCCAACTAGCGGGGGAATACTACGAGCAGTACTTC	CASSQLAGEYYEQYF
TRBV6-1	TRBJ2-2	NA	NA	TGTGCCAGCAGGGACACCTCGAACACCGGGGAGCTGTTTTTT	CASRDTSNTGELFF
TRBV19	TRBJ1-1	NA	once	TGTGCCAGTAGTTCAGATGGGAGGGAGAACACTGAAGCTTTCTTT	CASSSDGRENTEAFF
TRBV7-2	TRBJ1-4	TRBD1	NA	TGTGCCAGCAGCCAGTACAGGGGAACTAATGAAAAACTGTTTTTT	CASSQYRGTNEKLFF
TRBV28	TRBJ1-2	TRBD1	NA	TGTGCCAGCAGTCCAGGGGGACAGACACTTTACTATGGCTACACCTTC	CASSPGGQTLYYGYTF
TRBV30	TRBJ1-1	NA	NA	TGTGCCTGGAGTGTTGTTCGGTCCAGAGGGAACACTGAAGCTTTCTTT	CAWSVVRSRGNTEAFF
TRBV7-9	TRBJ2-3	NA	NA	TGTGCCAGCAGCTTAAGGCTAGAGGATACGCAGTATTTT	CASSLRLEDTQYF
TRBV25-1	TRBJ1-6	TRBD1	NA	TGTGCCAGCAGTGAAACCCCGAGGACAGGGTCTCTAGATTCACCCCTCCACTTT	CASSETPRTGSLDSPLHF
TRBV6-4	TRBJ2-5	TRBD1	NA	TGTGCCAGCAGCGTACAGGGGGGACAAGAGACCCAGTACTTC	CASSVQGGQETQYF
TRBV2	TRBJ2-5	NA	NA	TGTGCCAGCTCCAGGGATGGGACCCAGTACTTC	CASSRDGTQYF
TRBV9	TRBJ2-2	TRBD2	NA	TGTGCCAGCAGCGTAGAGTGGGGAGGGTCCCCCACCGGGGAGCTGTTTTTT	CASSVEWGGSPTGELFF
TRBV7-8	TRBJ2-1	NA	once	TGTGCCAGCAGCCTCGGCGTCATTGGGCCCCATGAGCAGTTCTTC	CASSLGVIGPHEQFF
TRBV23-1	TRBJ1-2	TRBD1	NA	TGCGCCAGAGGGAAAGGACAGGGAGTCTATGGCTACACCTTC	CARGKGQGVYGYTF
TRBV5-5	TRBJ1-2	NA	NA	TGTGCCAGCAGAGAGGCCAAAATCTTTAACTATGGCTACACCTTC	CASREAKIFNYGYTF
TRBV4-2	TRBJ2-2	NA	NA	TGTGCCAGCAGCCAAGATCCCCGGACAGTCACCGGGGAGCTGTTTTTT	CASSQDPRTVTGELFF
TRBV25-1	TRBJ2-1	TRBD2	NA	TGTGCCAGCAGTGGTTCTAGCGGGGGGTACAATGAGCAGTTCTTC	CASSGSSGGYNEQFF
TRBV7-9	TRBJ2-1	NA	NA	TGTGCCAGCAGCTCCATGGGACACCGGTTCTTC	CASSSMGHRFF
TRBV18	TRBJ1-2	NA	NA	TGTGCCAGCTCACATCAGGATAACTATGGCTACACCTTC	CASSHQDNYGYTF
TRBV7-3	TRBJ2-1	NA	NA	TGTGCCAGCAGCTTAAAGCCCCGGGCTAGCTCCCACTACTTGGGTGCGAATGAGCAGTTCTTC	CASSLKPRASSHYLGANEQFF
TRBV7-9	TRBJ1-2	TRBD1	NA	TGTGCCAGCAGCTTAATAGGACAGGGAGGTGGCTACACCTTC	CASSLIGQGGGYTF
TRBV7-2	TRBJ1-1	NA	once	TGTGCCAGCAGCATTGGACTGTACACTGAAGCTTTCTTT	CASSIGLYTEAFF
TRBV11-3	TRBJ1-4	NA	few	TGTGCCAGCAGCTTAGAGCGGGGAGGTGAAAAACTGTTTTTT	CASSLERGGEKLFF
TRBV27	TRBJ2-1	TRBD2	NA	TGTGCCAGCAGGAGCGGGGGACTCAATGAGCAGTTCTTC	CASRSGGLNEQFF
TRBV30	TRBJ2-1	TRBD1	NA	TGTGCCTGGAGTGTTAGGACAGGGATTTCAAATGAGCAGTTCTTC	CAWSVRTGISNEQFF
TRBV4-1	TRBJ2-2	NA	NA	TGCGCCAGCAGACCCGAGCTAACGAACACCGGGGAGCTGTTTTTT	CASRPELTNTGELFF
TRBV28	TRBJ1-6	NA	NA	TGTGCCAGCAGTTTCTCTGTCGAGGGGGGGCTGGGGAATTCACCCCTCCACTTT	CASSFSVEGGLGNSPLHF
TRBV2	TRBJ2-1	TRBD2	NA	TGTGCCAGCAGTGTGGGACTAGCTGGGGGGTTCTTC	CASSVGLAGGFF
TRBV11-3	TRBJ2-7	NA	few	TGTGCCAGCAGCGACCGGACAATGACCTACGAGCAGTACTTC	CASSDRTMTYEQYF
TRBV4-2	TRBJ1-5	NA	NA	TGTGCCAGCAGCCAAGAGCAGGGGCCCGGCAATCAGCCCCAGCATTTT	CASSQEQGPGNQPQHF